Listed here are 19 T cell receptor beta chains from one sample, sequenced in a study of PD-1 blockade in classical Hodgkin lymphoma. There was relapse after autologous stem cell transplantation in every patient, and there was variation in brentuximab vedotin exposure. Assay used: immunoSEQ multiplex PCR; TCRdb lists only in-frame clones, some missing. The repertoire consists of almost 100,000 clones, with roughly 92% occurring once and the leading ten covering roughly 2.8%. The sample consisted of peripheral blood mononuclear cells (PBMCs), taken at baseline. Receptor source: a human donor with classical Hodgkin lymphoma.

This sequence joins TRBV7-4 and TRBJ1-5; TRBD1 agrees at 9 bases. In germline, CDR1 is SGHVT, CDR2 SQSDAQ. The CDR3 length is 18 residues. V was clipped by 5 bases and J by 2 bases; unmatched bases: 13. For the CDR3, the DNA is TGTGCCAGCAGCACCACATCGACAGGGGGAGGGGGCAATCAGCCCCAGCATTTT. Translating gives CASSTTSTGGGGNQPQHF.

The chain uses TRBV7-9 and TRBJ2-7, with D tentatively TRBD1 or TRBD2 (7 bases each). In germline, CDR1 is SEHNR, CDR2 FQNEAQ (reference sequence). CDR3 length equals 15 residues. V dropped 0 bases and J dropped 2 bases, with 11 bases sitting between them. The CDR3 bases are TGTGCCAGCAGCTTAGCGCAGGGGGGGACCTACGAGCAGTACTTC. This encodes CASSLAQGGTYEQYF.

This chain uses TRBV7-6 with TRBJ2-3, with D tentatively TRBD2 (7 bases). Per germline, CDR1 SGHVS and CDR2 FNYEAQ. This CDR3 comprises 15 residues. Trimming removed 9 bases from V and 2 bases from J, with 18 bases in between. The CDR3: CASKLRGGNTDTQYF. In DNA form, the CDR3 reads TGTGCCAGTAAGCTTAGGGGGGGAAACACAGATACGCAGTATTTT.

The CDR3 region is CASSYGGGTYGYTF. The CDR3 DNA follows: TGTGCCAGCAGTTACGGAGGAGGAACCTATGGCTACACCTTC. V gene TRBV6-6 combines with J gene TRBJ1-2; D remains unclear. Trimming pared 2 bases from V and 4 bases from J, leaving 11 bases between. This CDR3 is 14 amino acids long. The germline gives CDR1 MNHNY, CDR2 SVGAGI (reference sequence).

Written as DNA, the CDR3 is TGTGCCAGCAGACCCCGGGACAGGGTGGTGTACGAGCAGTACTTC. Translated, it gives CASRPRDRVVYEQYF. The rearrangement joins TRBV11-2 to TRBJ2-7; 9 nucleotides align to TRBD1. Germline trimming cut 6 bases from V and 4 bases from J; bases unmatched to any gene: 10. Germline V CDR1 and CDR2: SGHAT, FQNNGV. CDR3 size: 15 residues.

The table lists this clone with a count of one. This chain links TRBV5-1 with TRBJ1-3; a possible D gene is TRBD1 (5 bases). This CDR3 has 15 residues. The germline gives CDR1 SGHRS, CDR2 YFSETQ. Trimming removed 4 bases from V and 0 bases from J, with 11 bases in between. The CDR3 loop is CASSRTGLSGNTIYF. For the CDR3, the DNA is TGCGCCAGCAGCCGGACGGGACTCTCTGGAAACACCATATATTTT.

The chain joins TRBV28 to TRBJ2-1, with 10 bases matching TRBD1. The CDR3 covers 18 residues. Trimming at V came to 4 bases and at J to 8 bases, leaving 17 bases not matched to a gene. Germline V gene lookup returns CDR1 MDHEN and CDR2 SYDVKM. Here the CDR3 DNA reads TGTGCCAGCAGTTCTCCATTCCCCCCTGGACAGGGGGTCGATGAGCAGTTCTTC. Protein sequence: CASSSPFPPGQGVDEQFF.

The CDR3 bases are TGTGCCAGCAGCCAAGATAAGGGGTTGGGACAGCCCCAGCATTTT. Its protein product is CASSQDKGLGQPQHF. The chain recombines TRBV4-2 with TRBJ1-5; TRBD1 is a possible D gene (5 bases). The germline V gene has CDR1 LGHNA and CDR2 YNFKEQ. This CDR3 comprises 15 residues. Trimming took 0 bases from V and 7 from J, leaving 13 bases between them.

The rearrangement links TRBV6-1 to TRBJ1-2; D uncertain. V lost 5 bases to trimming and J lost 5 bases, with 15 bases between them. Germline CDR1 and CDR2: MNHNS and SASEGT. This CDR3 contains 14 residues. The CDR3 region has the DNA TGTGCCAGCAGTCAATCCCAGACATCATATGGCTACACCTTC. Its protein product is CASSQSQTSYGYTF.

The count of this clone is one. The chain combines TRBV30 with TRBJ1-2; 7 bases fit TRBD1. CDR3 length equals 13 residues. Germline CDR1 and CDR2: GTSNPN and SVGIG (reference sequence). Trimming at V came to 5 bases and at J to 7 bases, leaving 10 bases not matched to a gene. The CDR3 protein is CAWDPLTGIGYTF. In DNA, the CDR3 is TGTGCCTGGGACCCTTTGACAGGGATTGGCTACACCTTC.

The chain employs TRBV28 and TRBJ2-2; a weak D match, TRBD1 (5 bases). In germline, CDR1 is MDHEN, CDR2 SYDVKM. This CDR3 is built from 18 residues. V gave up 3 bases and J gave up 1 base, with 18 bases separating them. Here the CDR3 DNA reads TGTGCCAGCAGTTTCGTCCCCCCAGGGCGAGGGAACACCGGGGAGCTGTTTTTT. Encoded protein: CASSFVPPGRGNTGELFF.

The chain links TRBV28 to TRBJ1-1; 7 nucleotides line up with TRBD1. Germline CDR1 is MDHEN and CDR2 is SYDVKM. After removal of 3 bases from V and 5 bases from J, the junction contained 12 bases not matched to a gene. CDR3 size: 16 residues. The CDR3: CASSFSRAGGGTEAFF. For the CDR3, the DNA is TGTGCCAGCAGTTTCTCCCGAGCAGGGGGAGGAACTGAAGCTTTCTTT. The full variable domain, its missing parts supplied by reference TRBV28 and TRBJ1-1, is DVKVTQSSRYLVKRTGEKVFLECVQDMDHENMFWYRQDPGLGLRLIYFSYDVKMKEKGDIPEGYSVSREKKERFSLILESASTNQTSMYLCASSFSRAGGGTEAFFGQGTRLTVV.

The gene calls are TRBV11-2 and TRBJ2-4, with D maybe TRBD2 (6 bases). The germline V gene encodes CDR1 SGHAT and CDR2 FQNNGV. V was pared by 1 base and J by 0 bases, with 13 bases between. The CDR3 length is 17 residues. The CDR3 spells CASSLVGGTLAKNIQYF. In DNA, the CDR3 is TGTGCCAGCAGCTTAGTGGGGGGTACGCTAGCCAAAAACATTCAGTACTTC.

The genes are TRBV4-1 and TRBJ1-5, with 7 bases that match TRBD1. With V trimmed by 0 bases and J by 6 bases, 8 bases remained unmatched. There are 16 residues in the CDR3. Looked up from germline, CDR1 is MGHRA and CDR2 is YSYEKL. The CDR3 loop is CASSQDYDRAGQPQHF. Here the CDR3 DNA reads TGCGCCAGCAGCCAAGATTATGACAGGGCTGGTCAGCCCCAGCATTTT.

The J gene is TRBJ2-7, the V gene TRBV27, with 7 bases fitting TRBD1. The CDR3 length is 17 residues. Germline V CDR1 and CDR2: MNHEY, SMNVEV (reference sequence). Germline trimming cut 6 bases from V and 3 bases from J; bases unmatched to any gene: 17. The CDR3 nucleotides are TGTGCCAGCAGATTCGACAGGGTGAGCCCGCAAGGCTACGAGCAGTACTTC. It translates to CASRFDRVSPQGYEQYF.

The V and J genes are TRBV5-1 and TRBJ1-4; maybe TRBD1 (5 bases). CDR1 and CDR2 (germline): SGHRS, YFSETQ. The CDR3 length is 14 residues. The V gene lost 3 bases and the J gene lost 4 bases, with 10 bases spanning the gap. The CDR3 sequence: CASSWGRDNEKLFF. The CDR3 DNA is TGCGCCAGCAGCTGGGGACGGGATAATGAAAAACTGTTTTTT.

The chain has TRBV28 and TRBJ2-4, with TRBD2 as a possible D gene (7 bases). Germline V lookup: CDR1 MDHEN, CDR2 SYDVKM. Trimming removed 3 bases at V and 1 base at J, with 13 bases between. The CDR3 is made up of 16 amino acids. The chain's CDR3 is CASSLGGALAKNIQYF. In nucleotides, the CDR3 is TGTGCCAGCAGTTTGGGGGGGGCGCTTGCCAAAAACATTCAGTACTTC.

The chain employs TRBV19 and TRBJ1-2; possible D gene TRBD1, 6 bases. V was pared by 0 bases and J by 2 bases, with 10 bases between. The CDR3 runs 15 residues. Looked up from germline, CDR1 is LNHDA and CDR2 is SQIVND (reference sequence). Written as DNA, the CDR3 is TGTGCCAGTAGTATAGATCGGGACAACAACTATGGCTACACCTTC. This codes for CASSIDRDNNYGYTF. The full variable domain, its missing parts supplied by reference TRBV19 and TRBJ1-2, is DGGITQSPKYLFRKEGQNVTLSCEQNLNHDAMYWYRQDPGQGLRLIYYSQIVNDFQKGDIAEGYSVSREKKESFPLTVTSAQKNPTAFYLCASSIDRDNNYGYTFGSGTRLTVV.

About this clone: The sample has other DNA sequences that encode this CDR3 too. V and J are TRBV27 and TRBJ1-5, with no clear D. V dropped 2 bases and J dropped 0 bases, with 5 bases sitting between them. The V gene's germline CDR1 is MNHEY and CDR2 SMNVEV (reference sequence). This CDR3 region has 14 residues. CDR3 in DNA: TGTGCCAGCAGTTTAGGATATAGCAATCAGCCCCAGCATTTT. Amino acid sequence: CASSLGYSNQPQHF.